This note documents a single T cell receptor beta chain sequence. Relative to the germline gene, one junction end is altered; a read error may explain this. The sample originates from a study of T cells after yellow fever vaccination. TCRdb independently ran MiXCR on the 5' RACE reads; one entry per CDR3 protein. The table includes roughly 300,000 distinct CDR3 sequences, around 7.3% detected once. CDR3 size: 13 residues. Per the germline V gene, CDR1 is SGHDN and CDR2 is FVKESK. This receptor was identified in a man younger than 30 who received the YFV17D yellow fever vaccine. This chain connects TRBV14 to TRBJ2-7; 11 bases agree with TRBD1. The sequencing used PBMCs, collected roughly 46 days after the first yellow fever vaccination. CDR3 DNA sequence: TGTGCCACCAGCAGGGACAGGGGGTCCGAGCAGTACTTC. Translating it yields CATSRDRGSEQYF.